Shown below are 18 T cell receptor beta chains from a single sample sequenced in a study of tumor and adjacent non-tumor tissue in lung cancer. The library came from three nested PCR rounds adapted from ARM-PCR protocols. From the multiplex PCR reads, TCRdb called clonotypes with MiXCR, one entry per CDR3 protein. The table lists 110,000 or so distinct CDR3 sequences, about 64% of them singletons. No cell sorting was done before RNA was extracted from the tissue. This non-tumor lung sample came from over 3 cm beyond the tumor edge. Material for sequencing was distant non-tumor lung tissue. Receptors originate from a man aged 55-75 years with non-small cell lung cancer.

Worth noting for this clonotype: A read error may produce the germline difference seen at one junction end. J is TRBJ2-3 and V is TRBV4-1; TRBD2 is a possible D gene (5 bases). The CDR3 covers 15 residues. The germline gives CDR1 MGHRA, CDR2 YSYEKL. CDR3 sequence: CASSQASGGTDRQYF. The CDR3 DNA reads TGCGCCAGCAGCCAAGCTAGTGGAGGCACAGATAGGCAGTATTTT.

Turning to this clonotype: A junction boundary mismatches the germline segment, possibly from a read error. The V gene is TRBV6-4, the J gene TRBJ2-3, with 8 bases identical to TRBD2. This CDR3 is 15 amino acids long. Germline lookup yields CDR1 MRHNA and CDR2 SNTAGT. The CDR3 loop is CASGDSAGGPDAQYF. In DNA form, the CDR3 reads TGTGCCAGCGGTGACTCGGCGGGGGGCCCAGATGCGCAGTATTTT.

Comment on this clonotype: With a much larger clone just one base away, this may be a read error. V is TRBV6-5 and J is TRBJ1-3; no definite D call. The V gene's germline CDR1 is MNHEY and CDR2 SVGAGI. The CDR3 sequence is 16 residues long. The CDR3 DNA reads as TGTACCAGCAGTTACTCGCGGCCCTCCTCTGGAAACACCATATATTTT. Translation: CTSSYSRPSSGNTIYF.

This chain uses TRBV24-1 with TRBJ2-1, with TRBD2 identical over 8 bases. Trimming removed 1 base from V and 5 bases from J; junction bases left unmatched: 9. CDR3 length: 17 amino acids. In germline, CDR1 is KGHDR, CDR2 SFDVKD. Written as DNA, the CDR3 is TGTGCCACCAGTGATTTTGGCACGGGAGGGCCAGACAATGAGCAGTTCTTC. The encoded protein is CATSDFGTGGPDNEQFF.

V is TRBV20-1 and J is TRBJ1-2, with D unresolved. Deletions cut 5 bases from V and 5 bases from J, with 15 bases between. The CDR3 has 13 residues. Germline V gives CDR1 DFQATT, CDR2 SNEGSKA (reference sequence). CDR3 bases: TGCAGTGCTTTACTCCCTTGGGCTTATGGCTACACCTTC. It yields the protein CSALLPWAYGYTF.

This clonotype was seen ten or more times. The V and J genes are TRBV6-6 and TRBJ1-3; D gene ambiguous. Germline V gives CDR1 MNHNY, CDR2 SVGAGI (reference sequence). CDR3 size: 13 residues. V was shortened by 6 bases and J by 0 bases, with 6 bases between the two germline ends. The chain's CDR3 is CASRDSSGNTIYF. CDR3 bases: TGTGCCAGCAGAGATAGCTCTGGAAACACCATATATTTT.

This clonotype was seen a few times. Relative to the germline gene, one junction end is altered; a read error may explain this. The genes are TRBV5-4 and TRBJ2-3; 8 bases match TRBD2. The germline gives CDR1 SGHNT, CDR2 YYREEE (reference sequence). The CDR3 spans 15 residues. The CDR3 nucleotides are TGTGCCAACAGCCCCGGACTAGCTAGGCCAGATACGCAGTATTTT. This translates into CANSPGLARPDTQYF.

This clonotype was observed at least ten times. V usage is TRBV12-3 or TRBV12-4 and J usage is TRBJ1-1; 7 bases align to TRBD1. CDR3 length: 15 amino acids. V shed 5 bases, J shed 1 base, and the junction held 7 bases outside the gene matches. In DNA, the CDR3 is TGTGCCAGCAGTCCGCATCGGACAGGGAACACTGAAGCTTTCTTT. Protein product: CASSPHRTGNTEAFF.

This clonotype was found a few times. A much larger clonotype is one base distant, so this may be a read error. The chain couples TRBV12-3 or TRBV12-4 to TRBJ2-1; 9 bases map to TRBD2. Trimming cost V 4 bases and J 3 bases; bases outside gene matches: 7. The CDR3 is 16 amino acids. CDR3 nucleotides: TGTGCCAGCAGTTCCCAAGGCGGGGGGGTCTACAATGAGCAGTTCTTC. Residues: CASSSQGGGVYNEQFF.

Note on this clonotype: This could be a read error, since a much larger clone is one nucleotide away. The V gene is TRBV29-1, the J gene TRBJ1-1; D may be TRBD1 (5 bases). CDR1 is SQVTM and CDR2 is ANQGSEA in the germline V gene. CDR3 length: 10 amino acids. In DNA form, the CDR3 reads TGCAGCGCCTGGGGGACTGAAGTTTTCTTT. Translating gives CSAWGTEVFF. The full variable domain, completed using reference TRBV29-1 and TRBJ1-1, is SAVISQKPSRDICQRGTSLTIQCQVDSQVTMMFWYRQQPGQSLTLIATANQGSEATYESGFVIDKFPISRPNLTFSTLTVSNMSPEDSSIYLCSAWGTEVFFGQGTRLTVV.

This clonotype was found a few times. The V call is TRBV29-1, the J call TRBJ2-1, with D perhaps TRBD1 (6 bases). V was shortened by 7 bases and J by 11 bases, with 30 bases between the two germline ends. CDR3 length: 16 residues. Germline CDR1 and CDR2: SQVTM and ANQGSEA. CDR3 DNA: TGCAGCGCTAACGAAGCCACACAGGGTGGGATGGGTAAGCAGTTCTTC. It is translated as CSANEATQGGMGKQFF.

V gene TRBV6-1 combines with J gene TRBJ1-5; D is perhaps TRBD1 (6 bases). CDR3 length equals 15 residues. Germline V gene lookup returns CDR1 MNHNS and CDR2 SASEGT. V was cut by 7 bases and J by 2 bases, with 15 bases left in between. The CDR3 DNA sequence: TGTGCCAGCAATGTAGGGGGTTCACGCAATCAGCCCCAGCATTTT. It specifies CASNVGGSRNQPQHF.

This clonotype was counted many times. This rearrangement joins TRBV6-2 or TRBV6-3 to TRBJ2-1; TRBD2 matches 10 bases. CDR1 MNHEY and CDR2 SVGEGT come from the germline V gene. Losses at the gene ends were 4 bases for V and 3 bases for J; bases not matched to a gene: 6. This CDR3 contains 16 residues. CDR3: CASSSQREGLYNEQFF. CDR3 nucleotides: TGTGCCAGCAGTTCTCAGCGGGAGGGCCTCTACAATGAGCAGTTCTTC.

This rearrangement joins TRBV6-2 or TRBV6-3 to TRBJ2-2, with a weak D call TRBD2 (5 bases). The germline gives CDR1 MNHEY, CDR2 SVGEGT. V was pared by 6 bases and J by 9 bases, with 17 bases between. The CDR3 consists of 14 residues. The CDR3: CASRPDCETRELFF. CDR3 nucleotide sequence: TGTGCCAGCAGGCCGGACTGTGAAACCCGGGAGCTGTTTTTT.

With respect to this clonotype: Being one base from a much bigger clone, this may be a read error. The V and J genes are TRBV5-4 and TRBJ2-2; 12 nucleotides match TRBD2. The V gene's germline CDR1 is SGHNT and CDR2 YYREEE (reference sequence). CDR3 size: 18 residues. V dropped 3 bases and J dropped 5; count of bases not matched to a gene: 11. DNA of the CDR3: TGTGCCAGCAGCTCATCGTCTAGCGGGGGGGCGTATACCGGGGAGCTGTTTTTT. The encoded protein is CASSSSSSGGAYTGELFF.

A note on this clonotype: Since no conserved phenylalanine or tryptophan closes the CDR3, a read error is the likely cause. V and J are TRBV5-6 and TRBJ2-3; 13 bases line up with TRBD2. The CDR3 loop spans 16 amino acids. Germline lookup yields CDR1 SGHDT and CDR2 YYEEEE. CDR3 amino acids: CACSHTSGRASDTQYS. Written as DNA, the CDR3 is TGTGCCTGCAGCCATACTAGCGGGAGGGCGAGTGATACGCAGTATTCT.

This clonotype was found many times. This chain joins TRBV28 and TRBJ1-3, with D perhaps TRBD1 (6 bases). Trimming removed 4 bases at V and 4 bases at J, with 8 bases between. Germline V lookup: CDR1 MDHEN, CDR2 SYDVKM. The CDR3 runs to 13 residues. In nucleotides, the CDR3 is TGTGCCAGCAGTTACAGGGAGGGAAACACCATATATTTT. Amino acids: CASSYREGNTIYF.

By share of the sample, this clonotype is medium-sized. The chain recombines TRBV11-2 with TRBJ2-7; 9 bases match TRBD2. With 0 bases clipped from V and 4 bases from J, the junction kept 4 bases outside the gene matches. There are 15 residues in the CDR3. The germline V gene encodes CDR1 SGHAT and CDR2 FQNNGV. The CDR3 protein is CASSLEGLAGYEQYF. CDR3 nucleotide sequence: TGTGCCAGCAGCTTAGAGGGACTAGCTGGATACGAGCAGTACTTC.